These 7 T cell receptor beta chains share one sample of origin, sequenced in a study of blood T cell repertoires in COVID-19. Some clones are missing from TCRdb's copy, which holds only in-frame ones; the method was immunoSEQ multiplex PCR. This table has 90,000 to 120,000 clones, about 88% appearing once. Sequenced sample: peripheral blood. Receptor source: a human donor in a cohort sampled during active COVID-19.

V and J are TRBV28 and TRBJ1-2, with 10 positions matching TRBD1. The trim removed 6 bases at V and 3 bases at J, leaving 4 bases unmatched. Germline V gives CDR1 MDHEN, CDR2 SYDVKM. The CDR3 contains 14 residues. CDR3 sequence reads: CASRGQGYHYGYTF. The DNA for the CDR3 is TGTGCCAGCAGGGGACAGGGGTACCACTATGGCTACACCTTC.

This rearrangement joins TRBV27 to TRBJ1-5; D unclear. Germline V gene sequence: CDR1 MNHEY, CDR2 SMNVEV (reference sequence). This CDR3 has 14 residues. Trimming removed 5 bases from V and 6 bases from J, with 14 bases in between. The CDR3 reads CASSVKGVTQPQHF. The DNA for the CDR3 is TGTGCCAGCAGTGTTAAGGGAGTTACTCAGCCCCAGCATTTT.

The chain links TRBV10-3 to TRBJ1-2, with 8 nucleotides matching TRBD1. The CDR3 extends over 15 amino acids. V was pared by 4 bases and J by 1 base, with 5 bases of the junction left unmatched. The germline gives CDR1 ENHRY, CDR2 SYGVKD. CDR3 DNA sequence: TGTGCCATCAGTGGACAGGGGAGAGTTAACTATGGCTACACCTTC. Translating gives CAISGQGRVNYGYTF.

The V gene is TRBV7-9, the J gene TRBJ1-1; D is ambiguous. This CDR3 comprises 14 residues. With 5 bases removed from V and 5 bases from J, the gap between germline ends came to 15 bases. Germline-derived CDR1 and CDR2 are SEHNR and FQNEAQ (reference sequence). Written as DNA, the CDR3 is TGTGCCAGCAGCATGGGTCTCGGCGGGACTGAAGCTTTCTTT. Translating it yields CASSMGLGGTEAFF.

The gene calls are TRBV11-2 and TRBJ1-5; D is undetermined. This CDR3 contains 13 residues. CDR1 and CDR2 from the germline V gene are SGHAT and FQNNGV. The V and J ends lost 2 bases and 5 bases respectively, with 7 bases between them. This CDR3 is CASSLFGDQPQHF. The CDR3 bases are TGTGCCAGCAGCTTATTCGGGGATCAGCCCCAGCATTTT.

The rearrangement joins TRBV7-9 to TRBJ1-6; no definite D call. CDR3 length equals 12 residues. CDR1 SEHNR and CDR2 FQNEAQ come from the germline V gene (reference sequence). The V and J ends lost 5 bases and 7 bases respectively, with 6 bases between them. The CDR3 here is CASSPGNSPLHF. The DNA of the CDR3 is TGTGCCAGCAGCCCGGGGAATTCACCCCTCCACTTT.

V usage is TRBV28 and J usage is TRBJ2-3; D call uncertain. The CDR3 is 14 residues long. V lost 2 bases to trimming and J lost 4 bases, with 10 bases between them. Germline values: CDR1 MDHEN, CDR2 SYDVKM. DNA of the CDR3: TGTGCCAGCAGTTTAGTTAGTACGGCAGATACGCAGTATTTT. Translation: CASSLVSTADTQYF.